Below, 17 T cell receptor beta chains from the same sample are listed, as sequenced in a study of graft-versus-host responses after intestinal transplantation. Some clones are missing from TCRdb's copy, which holds only in-frame ones; the method was immunoSEQ multiplex PCR. Altogether roughly 28,000 clones are present, just under 95% being singletons, with the ten largest covering under 0.9%. Sequencing was performed on PBMCs, taken about 62 days after intestinal transplant. The receptors here all came from a human patient who received an intestinal transplant, so some T cells may come from the graft donor.

V and J are TRBV7-6 and TRBJ2-5; 8 nucleotides align to TRBD1. Per the germline V gene, CDR1 is SGHVS and CDR2 is FNYEAQ. The V and J ends lost 2 bases and 5 bases, in that order; junction bases with no gene match: 19. This CDR3 contains 19 residues. The CDR3 DNA reads TGTGCCAGCAGCTTAATCCCCGTCCCAGGGGGCTCGATCCCTGAGACCCAGTACTTC. This translates into CASSLIPVPGGSIPETQYF.

The gene calls are TRBV4-2 and TRBJ1-5; 8 nucleotides agree with TRBD1. J was trimmed by 9 bases and V by 4 bases; bases with no gene match: 11. The CDR3 sequence is 15 residues long. Germline values: CDR1 LGHNA, CDR2 YNFKEQ. The chain's CDR3 is CASSPFGQGARPQHF. The DNA of the CDR3 is TGTGCCAGCAGCCCCTTCGGGCAGGGGGCTCGGCCCCAGCATTTT.

V is TRBV30 and J is TRBJ1-1; D remains unclear. CDR3 length: 13 residues. Germline loops: CDR1 GTSNPN, CDR2 SVGIG (reference sequence). V lost 0 bases and J 1 base, leaving 6 bases between the germline ends. The CDR3 DNA reads TGTGCCTGGAGTGTAGTGGGGAACACTGAAGCTTTCTTT. Translated, it gives CAWSVVGNTEAFF. The full variable domain, with the rest looked up from reference TRBV30 and TRBJ1-1, is SQTIHQWPATLVQPVGSPLSLECTVEGTSNPNLYWYRQAAGRGLQLLFYSVGIGQISSEVPQNLSASRPQDRQFILSSKKLLLSDSGFYLCAWSVVGNTEAFFGQGTRLTVV.

CDR3 DNA sequence: TGTGCCAGCAGCCAATTCGGGTGGGAGAGCTCCTACAATGAGCAGTTCTTC. The encoded protein is CASSQFGWESSYNEQFF. The chain carries TRBV14 and TRBJ2-1; weak D call: TRBD2 (5 bases). The V and J ends lost 2 bases and 0 bases respectively, with 14 bases between them. This CDR3 is built from 17 residues. Germline CDR1 is SGHDN and CDR2 is FVKESK.

The chain joins TRBV28 to TRBJ2-2; D is uncertain. The germline V gene encodes CDR1 MDHEN and CDR2 SYDVKM. This CDR3 spans 13 amino acids. V lost 3 bases, J lost 5 bases, and 7 bases lay in between. CDR3 sequence reads: CASSFLGTGELFF. In nucleotides, the CDR3 is TGTGCCAGCAGTTTTTTGGGTACCGGGGAGCTGTTTTTT.

The chain carries TRBV29-1 and TRBJ1-3; no clear D gene. There are 13 residues in the CDR3. Germline V gives CDR1 SQVTM, CDR2 ANQGSEA. Trimming pared 5 bases from V and 2 bases from J, leaving 10 bases between. CDR3 amino acids: CSVRDSAGNTIYF. The CDR3 DNA is TGCAGCGTTCGGGATTCGGCTGGAAACACCATATATTTT.

The chain carries TRBV4-1 and TRBJ2-3; D is possibly TRBD2 (6 bases). The germline gives CDR1 MGHRA, CDR2 YSYEKL. V lost 1 base, J lost 11 bases, and 10 bases lay in between. This CDR3 has 12 amino acids. CDR3 in DNA: TGCGCCAGCAGCCAAGGGGGACTGCGGCAGTATTTT. It codes for CASSQGGLRQYF.

This clone was counted once. The CDR3 nucleotides read TGTGCCAGTAGTATATTGTTCAAGGGCGTTGAAGCTTTCTTT. It is translated as CASSILFKGVEAFF. The chain links TRBV19 to TRBJ1-1; no firm D call. The CDR3 spans 14 residues. CDR1 is LNHDA and CDR2 is SQIVND in the germline V gene (reference sequence). With 2 bases removed from V and 7 bases from J, the gap between germline ends came to 14 bases.

J is TRBJ2-7 and V is TRBV27; D is possibly TRBD1 or TRBD2 (5 bases each). Germline V gene lookup returns CDR1 MNHEY and CDR2 SMNVEV (reference sequence). The V gene lost 6 bases and the J gene lost 4 bases, with 10 bases spanning the gap. This CDR3 spans 12 amino acids. DNA for the CDR3: TGTGCCAGCAGGGGGGTTACATACGAGCAGTACTTC. Residues: CASRGVTYEQYF.

This clone is a singleton in its sample. This chain joins TRBV7-2 and TRBJ2-7, with a weak D call TRBD1 (6 bases). The V and J ends lost 10 bases and 3 bases respectively, with 19 bases between them. Germline CDR1 SGHTA, CDR2 FQGNSA. The CDR3 consists of 14 residues. CDR3 amino acids: CATLKPQGIYEQYF. The CDR3 region has the DNA TGTGCCACCCTCAAACCTCAGGGGATCTACGAGCAGTACTTC.

This clone was seen once. This rearrangement joins TRBV5-5 to TRBJ2-5; D is unresolved. Trimming cost V 0 bases and J 4 bases, with 10 bases left between them. This CDR3 region has 14 residues. The V gene's germline CDR1 is SGHKS and CDR2 YYEKEE (reference sequence). CDR3 DNA sequence: TGTGCCAGCAGCTTGGACCCACTAATAGAGACCCAGTACTTC. Translated: CASSLDPLIETQYF.

The CDR3, as DNA: TGTGCCAGCAGCTTAGTTTCTAGCGGAGAAGAGACCCAGTACTTC. Translating it yields CASSLVSSGEETQYF. This sequence joins TRBV11-2 and TRBJ2-5, with 7 bases lining up with TRBD2. Germline assignment: CDR1 SGHAT and CDR2 FQNNGV. With V trimmed by 1 base and J by 3 bases, 5 bases remained unmatched. There are 15 residues in the CDR3.

The chain combines TRBV27 with TRBJ1-5; no clear D gene. This CDR3 contains 16 residues. Germline-derived CDR1 and CDR2 are MNHEY and SMNVEV (reference sequence). Trimming took off 8 bases at V and 6 bases at J, with 23 bases between the two ends. CDR3 DNA sequence: TGTGCCAGCTCCCCCGGAGCTGTCACCGTTAGTCAGCCCCAGCATTTT. Protein product: CASSPGAVTVSQPQHF.

The chain combines TRBV10-1 with TRBJ1-1, with D uncertain. The CDR3 loop spans 12 amino acids. The germline V gene encodes CDR1 WNHNN and CDR2 SYGVQD (reference sequence). Trimming stripped 7 bases from V and 8 bases from J, with 14 bases between. CDR3 residues: CASNDPAGEAFF. The CDR3 DNA sequence: TGCGCCAGCAACGACCCGGCCGGGGAAGCTTTCTTT.

The chain is built from TRBV27 and TRBJ1-1, with D unclear. Germline V gene lookup returns CDR1 MNHEY and CDR2 SMNVEV (reference sequence). There are 14 residues in the CDR3. Trimming shortened V by 2 bases and J by 1 base, and 8 bases separated the two germline ends. CDR3 loop: CASSLLGGNTEAFF. CDR3 DNA: TGTGCCAGCAGTTTACTCGGTGGGAACACTGAAGCTTTCTTT.

This chain connects TRBV7-2 to TRBJ1-1, with no clear D. Germline CDR1 and CDR2: SGHTA and FQGNSA. The CDR3 totals 13 residues. V lost 1 base, J lost 8 bases, and 11 bases lay in between. CDR3 sequence: CASSLGGVPEAFF. CDR3 bases: TGTGCCAGCAGCTTAGGTGGGGTTCCAGAAGCTTTCTTT.

The chain recombines TRBV13 with TRBJ2-3; D is perhaps TRBD1 (6 bases). The CDR3 sequence is 15 residues long. V lost 2 bases and J 1 base, leaving 10 bases between the germline ends. Per the germline V gene, CDR1 is PRHDT and CDR2 is FYEKMQ (reference sequence). The CDR3 spells CASSLWGRGTDTQYF. CDR3 bases: TGTGCCAGCAGCTTATGGGGGCGGGGCACAGATACGCAGTATTTT.